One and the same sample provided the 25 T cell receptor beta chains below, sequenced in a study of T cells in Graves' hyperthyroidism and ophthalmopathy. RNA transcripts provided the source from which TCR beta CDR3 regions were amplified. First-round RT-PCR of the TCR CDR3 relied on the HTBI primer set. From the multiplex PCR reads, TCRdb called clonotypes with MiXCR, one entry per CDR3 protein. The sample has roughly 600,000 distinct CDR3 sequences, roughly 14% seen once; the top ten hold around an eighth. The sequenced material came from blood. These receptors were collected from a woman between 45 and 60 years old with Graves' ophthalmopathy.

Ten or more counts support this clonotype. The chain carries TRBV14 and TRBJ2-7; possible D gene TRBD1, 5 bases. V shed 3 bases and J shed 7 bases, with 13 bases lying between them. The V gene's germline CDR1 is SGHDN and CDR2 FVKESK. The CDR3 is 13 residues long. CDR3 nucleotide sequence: TGTGCCAGCAGCCAGTATGCAAGGGGAGAGCAGTACTTC. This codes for CASSQYARGEQYF.

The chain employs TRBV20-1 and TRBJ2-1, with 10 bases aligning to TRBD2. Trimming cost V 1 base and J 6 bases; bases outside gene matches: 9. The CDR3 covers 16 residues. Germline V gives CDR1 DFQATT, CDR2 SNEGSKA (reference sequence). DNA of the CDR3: TGCAGTGCTAGAGCTTCTCTAGCGGGAGTTGGCAATGAGCAGTTCTTC. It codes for CSARASLAGVGNEQFF.

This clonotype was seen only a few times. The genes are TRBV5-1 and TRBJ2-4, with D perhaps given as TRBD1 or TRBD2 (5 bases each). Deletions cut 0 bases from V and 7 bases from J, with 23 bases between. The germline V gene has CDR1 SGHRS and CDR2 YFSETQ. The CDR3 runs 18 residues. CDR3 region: CASSLAPFGAQRGNIQYF. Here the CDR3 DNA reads TGCGCCAGCAGCTTGGCCCCCTTTGGGGCCCAACGCGGGAACATTCAGTACTTC.

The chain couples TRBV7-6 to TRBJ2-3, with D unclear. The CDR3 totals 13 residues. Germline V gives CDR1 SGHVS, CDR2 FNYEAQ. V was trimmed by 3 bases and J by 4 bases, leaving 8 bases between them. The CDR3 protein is CASSFSIADTQYF. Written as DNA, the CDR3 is TGTGCCAGCAGCTTCTCCATTGCAGATACGCAGTATTTT.

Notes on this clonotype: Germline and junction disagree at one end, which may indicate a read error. This CDR3 reads CASGVTSGDYEQYF. In nucleotides, the CDR3 is TGTGCCAGCGGCGTAACTAGCGGAGACTACGAGCAGTACTTC. V gene TRBV9 combines with J gene TRBJ2-7; 8 nucleotides match TRBD2. CDR1 SGDLS and CDR2 YYNGEE come from the germline V gene. The CDR3 totals 14 residues.

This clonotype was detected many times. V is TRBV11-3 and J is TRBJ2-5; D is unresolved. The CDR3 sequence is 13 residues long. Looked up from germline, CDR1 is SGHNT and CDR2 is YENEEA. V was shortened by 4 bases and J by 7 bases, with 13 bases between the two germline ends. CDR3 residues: CASSSRLVWTQYF. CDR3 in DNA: TGTGCCAGCAGCTCGCGACTGGTGTGGACCCAGTACTTC.

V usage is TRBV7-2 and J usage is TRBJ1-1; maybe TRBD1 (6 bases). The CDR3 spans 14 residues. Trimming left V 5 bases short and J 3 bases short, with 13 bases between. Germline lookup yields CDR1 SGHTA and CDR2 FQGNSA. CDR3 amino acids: CASSLQQGYTEAFF. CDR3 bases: TGTGCCAGCAGCCTCCAACAGGGTTACACTGAAGCTTTCTTT.

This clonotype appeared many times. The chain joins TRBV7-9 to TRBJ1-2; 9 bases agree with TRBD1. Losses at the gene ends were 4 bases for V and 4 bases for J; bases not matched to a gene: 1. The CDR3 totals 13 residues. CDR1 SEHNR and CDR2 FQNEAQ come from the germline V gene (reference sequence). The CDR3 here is CASSWDRAYGYTF. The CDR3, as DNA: TGTGCCAGCAGCTGGGACAGGGCCTATGGCTACACCTTC.

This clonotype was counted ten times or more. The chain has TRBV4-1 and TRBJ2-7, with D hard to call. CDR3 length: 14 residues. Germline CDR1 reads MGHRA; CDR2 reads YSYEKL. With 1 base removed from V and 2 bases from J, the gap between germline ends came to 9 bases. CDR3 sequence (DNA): TGCGCCAGCAGCCAAGTTTACAAGACCTACGAGCAGTACTTC. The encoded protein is CASSQVYKTYEQYF.

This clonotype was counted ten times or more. CDR3 loop: CASSLELGLNEQFF. CDR3 bases: TGTGCCAGCAGCTTAGAGCTCGGTTTGAATGAGCAGTTCTTC. The rearrangement joins TRBV7-2 to TRBJ2-1; D is unresolved. V lost 1 base to trimming and J lost 7 bases, with 11 bases between them. The CDR3 is 14 amino acids. The V gene's germline CDR1 is SGHTA and CDR2 FQGNSA. Drawing the rest from reference TRBV7-2 and TRBJ2-1, the complete variable domain is GAGVSQSPSNKVTEKGKDVELRCDPISGHTALYWYRQSLGQGLEFLIYFQGNSAPDKSGLPSDRFSAERTGGSVSTLTIQRTQQEDSAVYLCASSLELGLNEQFFGPGTRLTVL.

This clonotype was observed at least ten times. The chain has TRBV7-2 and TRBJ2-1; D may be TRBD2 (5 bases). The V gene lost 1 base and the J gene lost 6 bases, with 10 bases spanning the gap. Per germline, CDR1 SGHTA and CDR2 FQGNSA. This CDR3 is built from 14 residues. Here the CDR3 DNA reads TGTGCCAGCAGCTTAGGTCGGGATCTCAATGAGCAGTTCTTC. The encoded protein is CASSLGRDLNEQFF.

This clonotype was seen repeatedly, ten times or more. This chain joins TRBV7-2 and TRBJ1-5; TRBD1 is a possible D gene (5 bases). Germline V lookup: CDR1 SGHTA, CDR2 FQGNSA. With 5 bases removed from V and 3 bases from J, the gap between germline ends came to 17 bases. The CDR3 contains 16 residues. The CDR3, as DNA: TGTGCCAGCAGCCCCCATGGGGCTAACTCCAATCAGCCCCAGCATTTT. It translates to CASSPHGANSNQPQHF.

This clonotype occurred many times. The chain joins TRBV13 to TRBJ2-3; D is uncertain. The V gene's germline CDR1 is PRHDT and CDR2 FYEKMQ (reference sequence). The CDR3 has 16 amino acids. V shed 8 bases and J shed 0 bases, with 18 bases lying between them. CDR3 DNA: TGTGCCAGCCTAAACAACCGTAGGCCGAGCACAGATACGCAGTATTTT. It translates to CASLNNRRPSTDTQYF. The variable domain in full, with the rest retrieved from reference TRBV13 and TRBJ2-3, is AAGVIQSPRHLIKEKRETATLKCYPIPRHDTVYWYQQGPGQDPQFLISFYEKMQSDKGSIPDRFSAQQFSDYHSELNMSSLELGDSALYFCASLNNRRPSTDTQYFGPGTRLTVL.

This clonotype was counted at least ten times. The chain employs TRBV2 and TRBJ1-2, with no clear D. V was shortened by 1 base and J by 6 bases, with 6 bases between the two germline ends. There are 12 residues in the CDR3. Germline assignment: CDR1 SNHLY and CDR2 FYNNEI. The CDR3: CASSEDGDGYTF. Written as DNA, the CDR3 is TGTGCCAGCAGTGAAGATGGGGATGGCTACACCTTC. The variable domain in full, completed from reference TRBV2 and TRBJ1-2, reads EPEVTQTPSHQVTQMGQEVILRCVPISNHLYFYWYRQILGQKVEFLVSFYNNEISEKSEIFDDQFSVERPDGSNFTLKIRSTKLEDSAMYFCASSEDGDGYTFGSGTRLTVV.

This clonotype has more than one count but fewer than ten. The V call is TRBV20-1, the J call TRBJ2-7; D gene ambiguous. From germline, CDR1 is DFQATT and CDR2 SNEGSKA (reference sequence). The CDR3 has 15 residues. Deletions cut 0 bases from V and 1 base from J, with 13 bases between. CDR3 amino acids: CSARDRSISSYEQYF. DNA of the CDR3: TGCAGTGCTAGAGATCGTAGTATAAGTTCCTACGAGCAGTACTTC.

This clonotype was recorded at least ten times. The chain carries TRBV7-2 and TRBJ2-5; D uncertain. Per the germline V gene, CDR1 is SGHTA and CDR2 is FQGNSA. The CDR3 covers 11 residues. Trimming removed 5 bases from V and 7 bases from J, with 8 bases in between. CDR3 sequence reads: CASSPSATQYF. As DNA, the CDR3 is TGTGCCAGCAGCCCCTCCGCGACCCAGTACTTC. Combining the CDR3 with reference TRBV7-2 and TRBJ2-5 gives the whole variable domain GAGVSQSPSNKVTEKGKDVELRCDPISGHTALYWYRQSLGQGLEFLIYFQGNSAPDKSGLPSDRFSAERTGGSVSTLTIQRTQQEDSAVYLCASSPSATQYFGPGTRLLVL.

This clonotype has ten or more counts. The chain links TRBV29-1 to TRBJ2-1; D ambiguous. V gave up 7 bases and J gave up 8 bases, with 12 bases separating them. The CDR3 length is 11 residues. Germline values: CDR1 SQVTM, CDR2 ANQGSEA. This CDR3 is CSAPLSYEQFF. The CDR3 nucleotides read TGCAGCGCACCCCTTAGCTATGAGCAGTTCTTC.

CDR3 DNA: TGCGCCAGCAGCCAAGTTGGTAGGGTTAATGAAAAACTGTTTTTT. Encoded protein: CASSQVGRVNEKLFF. V gene TRBV4-3 combines with J gene TRBJ1-4; the D is unclear. CDR1 and CDR2 from the germline V gene are LGHNA and YSLEER. V was trimmed by 1 base and J by 4 bases, leaving 10 bases between them. The CDR3 is made up of 15 amino acids.

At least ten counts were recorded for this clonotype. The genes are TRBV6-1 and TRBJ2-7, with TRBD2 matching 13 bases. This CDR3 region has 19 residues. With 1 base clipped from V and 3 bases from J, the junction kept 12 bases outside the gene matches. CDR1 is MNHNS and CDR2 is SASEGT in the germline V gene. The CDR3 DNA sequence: TGTGCCAGCAGTGAAGACCGGACTAGCGGGAGTAGATTGGACTACGAGCAGTACTTC. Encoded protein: CASSEDRTSGSRLDYEQYF.

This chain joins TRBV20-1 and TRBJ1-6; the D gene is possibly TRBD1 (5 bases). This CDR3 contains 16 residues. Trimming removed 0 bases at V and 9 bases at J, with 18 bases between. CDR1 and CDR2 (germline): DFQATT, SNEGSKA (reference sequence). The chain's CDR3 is CSARDLGAAHGSPLHF. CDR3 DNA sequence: TGCAGTGCTAGAGATCTCGGGGCAGCTCATGGTTCACCCCTCCACTTT.

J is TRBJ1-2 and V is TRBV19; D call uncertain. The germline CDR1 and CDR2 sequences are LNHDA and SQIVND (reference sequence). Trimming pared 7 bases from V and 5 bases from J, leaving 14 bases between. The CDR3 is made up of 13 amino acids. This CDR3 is CASNSTPKYGYTF. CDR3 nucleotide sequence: TGTGCCAGTAATTCGACACCGAAGTATGGCTACACCTTC.

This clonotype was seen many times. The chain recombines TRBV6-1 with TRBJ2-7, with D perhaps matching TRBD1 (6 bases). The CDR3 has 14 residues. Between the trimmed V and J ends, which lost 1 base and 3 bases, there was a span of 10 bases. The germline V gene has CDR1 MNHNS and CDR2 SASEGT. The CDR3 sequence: CASSEEGRGYEQYF. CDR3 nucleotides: TGTGCCAGCAGTGAAGAGGGCAGGGGCTACGAGCAGTACTTC.

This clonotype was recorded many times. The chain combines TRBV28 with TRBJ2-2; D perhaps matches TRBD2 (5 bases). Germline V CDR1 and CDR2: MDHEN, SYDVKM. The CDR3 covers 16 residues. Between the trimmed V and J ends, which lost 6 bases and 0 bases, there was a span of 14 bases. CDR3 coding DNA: TGTGCCAGCAGCCCTCCCGGGAACGCGAACACCGGGGAGCTGTTTTTT. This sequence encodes CASSPPGNANTGELFF.

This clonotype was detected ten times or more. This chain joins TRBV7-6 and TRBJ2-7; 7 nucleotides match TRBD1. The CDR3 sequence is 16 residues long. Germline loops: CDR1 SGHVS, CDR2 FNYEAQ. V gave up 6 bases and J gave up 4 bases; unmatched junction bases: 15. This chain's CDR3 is CASSRLTQGNAYEQYF. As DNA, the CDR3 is TGTGCCAGCAGTCGACTCACACAGGGGAATGCATACGAGCAGTACTTC. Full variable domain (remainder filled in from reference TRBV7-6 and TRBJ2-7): GAGVSQSPRYKVTKRGQDVALRCDPISGHVSLYWYRQALGQGPEFLTYFNYEAQQDKSGLPNDRFSAERPEGSISTLTIQRTEQRDSAMYRCASSRLTQGNAYEQYFGPGTRLTVT.

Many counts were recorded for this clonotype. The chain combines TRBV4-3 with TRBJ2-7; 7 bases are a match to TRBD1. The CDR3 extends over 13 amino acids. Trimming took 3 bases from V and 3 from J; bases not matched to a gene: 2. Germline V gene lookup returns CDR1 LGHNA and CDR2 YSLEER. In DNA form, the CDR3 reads TGCGCCAGCAGCCAGGGACAGTTCTACGAGCAGTACTTC. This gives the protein CASSQGQFYEQYF.